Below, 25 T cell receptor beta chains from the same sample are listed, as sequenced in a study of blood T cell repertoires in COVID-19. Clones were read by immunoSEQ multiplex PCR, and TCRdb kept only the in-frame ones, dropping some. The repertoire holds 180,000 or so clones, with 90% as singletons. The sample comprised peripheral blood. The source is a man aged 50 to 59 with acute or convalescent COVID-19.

The CDR3, as DNA: TGTGCCAGCAGCTTGGGACCAGTGGGGCAGGGGGGCTATGGCTACACCTTC. It translates to CASSLGPVGQGGYGYTF. V is TRBV7-2 and J is TRBJ1-2; 7 bases align to TRBD1. Germline CDR1 SGHTA, CDR2 FQGNSA. The CDR3 loop spans 17 amino acids. J gave up 4 bases and V 3 bases, and 14 bases lay outside the gene matches.

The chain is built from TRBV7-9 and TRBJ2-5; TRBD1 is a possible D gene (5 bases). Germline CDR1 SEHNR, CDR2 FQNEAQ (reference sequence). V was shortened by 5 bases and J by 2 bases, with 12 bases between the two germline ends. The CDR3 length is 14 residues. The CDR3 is CASSTRQRQETQYF. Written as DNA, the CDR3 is TGTGCCAGCAGCACACGACAGAGACAAGAGACCCAGTACTTC.

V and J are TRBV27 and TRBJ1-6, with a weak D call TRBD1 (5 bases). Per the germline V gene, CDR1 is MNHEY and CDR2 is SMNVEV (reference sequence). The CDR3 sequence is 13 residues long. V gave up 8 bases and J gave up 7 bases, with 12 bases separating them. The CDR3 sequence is CASGRRENSPLHF. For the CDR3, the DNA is TGTGCCAGCGGTCGCAGGGAAAATTCACCCCTCCACTTT.

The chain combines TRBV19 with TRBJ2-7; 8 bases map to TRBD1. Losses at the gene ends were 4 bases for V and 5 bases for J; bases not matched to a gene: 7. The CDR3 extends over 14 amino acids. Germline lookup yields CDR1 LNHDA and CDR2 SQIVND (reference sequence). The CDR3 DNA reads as TGTGCCAGTAGTAGTACAGGGGGTGGCCACGAGCAGTACTTC. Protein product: CASSSTGGGHEQYF.

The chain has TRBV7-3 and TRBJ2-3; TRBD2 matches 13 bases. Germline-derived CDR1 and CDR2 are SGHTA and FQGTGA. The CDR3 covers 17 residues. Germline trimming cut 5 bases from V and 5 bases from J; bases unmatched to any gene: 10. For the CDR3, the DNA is TGTGCCAGCAGCCCCTGGACTAGCGGGAGTGAGAAAGATACGCAGTATTTT. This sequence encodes CASSPWTSGSEKDTQYF.

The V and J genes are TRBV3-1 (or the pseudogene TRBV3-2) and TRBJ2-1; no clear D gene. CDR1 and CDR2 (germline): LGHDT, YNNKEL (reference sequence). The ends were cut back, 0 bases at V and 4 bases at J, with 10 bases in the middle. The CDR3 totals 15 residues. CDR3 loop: CASSQDTLTYNEQFF. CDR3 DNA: TGTGCCAGCAGCCAAGACACCCTTACTTACAATGAGCAGTTCTTC.

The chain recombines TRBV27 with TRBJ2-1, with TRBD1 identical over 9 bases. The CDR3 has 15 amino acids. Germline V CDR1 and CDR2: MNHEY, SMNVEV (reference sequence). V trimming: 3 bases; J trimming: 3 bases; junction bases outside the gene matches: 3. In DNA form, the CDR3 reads TGTGCCAGCAGTTTGGGGACAGGGAACTACAATGAGCAGTTCTTC. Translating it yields CASSLGTGNYNEQFF.

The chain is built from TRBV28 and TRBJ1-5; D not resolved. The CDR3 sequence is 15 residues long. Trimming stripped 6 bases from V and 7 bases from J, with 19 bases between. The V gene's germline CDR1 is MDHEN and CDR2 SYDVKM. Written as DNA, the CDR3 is TGTGCCAGCAGCCTCCATACGCAGGCGGGGCAGCCCCAGCATTTT. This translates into CASSLHTQAGQPQHF.

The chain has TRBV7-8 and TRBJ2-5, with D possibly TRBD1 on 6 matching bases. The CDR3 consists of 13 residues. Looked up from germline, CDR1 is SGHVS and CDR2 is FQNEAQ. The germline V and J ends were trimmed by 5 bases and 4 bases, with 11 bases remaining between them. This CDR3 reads CASSPRGRETQYF. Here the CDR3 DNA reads TGTGCCAGCAGCCCCAGGGGTAGAGAGACCCAGTACTTC.

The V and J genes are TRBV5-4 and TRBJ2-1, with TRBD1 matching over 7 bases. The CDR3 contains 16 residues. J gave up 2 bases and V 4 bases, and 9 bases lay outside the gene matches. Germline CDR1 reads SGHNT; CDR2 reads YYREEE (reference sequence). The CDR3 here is CASSPGQLLTYNEQFF. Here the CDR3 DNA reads TGTGCCAGCAGCCCGGGACAGCTACTTACCTACAATGAGCAGTTCTTC.

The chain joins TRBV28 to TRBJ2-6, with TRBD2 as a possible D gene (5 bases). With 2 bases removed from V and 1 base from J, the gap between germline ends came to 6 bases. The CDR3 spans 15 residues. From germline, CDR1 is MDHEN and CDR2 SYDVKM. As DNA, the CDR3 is TGTGCCAGCAGTTTACGGGGTTCTGGGGCCAACGTCCTGACTTTC. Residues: CASSLRGSGANVLTF.

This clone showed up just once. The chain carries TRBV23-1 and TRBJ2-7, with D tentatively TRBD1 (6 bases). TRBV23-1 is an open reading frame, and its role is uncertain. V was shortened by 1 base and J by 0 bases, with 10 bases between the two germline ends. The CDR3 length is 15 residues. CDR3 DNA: TGCGCCAGCAGTCAATGGGACACCAACTCCTACGAGCAGTACTTC. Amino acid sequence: CASSQWDTNSYEQYF.

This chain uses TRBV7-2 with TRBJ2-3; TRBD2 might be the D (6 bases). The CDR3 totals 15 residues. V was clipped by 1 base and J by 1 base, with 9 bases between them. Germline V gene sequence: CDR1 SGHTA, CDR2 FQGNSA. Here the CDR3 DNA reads TGTGCCAGCAGCTTAGGGCCGGGAGGCACAGATACGCAGTATTTT. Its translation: CASSLGPGGTDTQYF.

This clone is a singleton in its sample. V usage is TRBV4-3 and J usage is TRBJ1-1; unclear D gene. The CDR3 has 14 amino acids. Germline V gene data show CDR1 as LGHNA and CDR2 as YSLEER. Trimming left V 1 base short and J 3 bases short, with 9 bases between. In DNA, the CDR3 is TGCGCCAGCAGCCAAGCCGGGTCCCACACTGAAGCTTTCTTT. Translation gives CASSQAGSHTEAFF.

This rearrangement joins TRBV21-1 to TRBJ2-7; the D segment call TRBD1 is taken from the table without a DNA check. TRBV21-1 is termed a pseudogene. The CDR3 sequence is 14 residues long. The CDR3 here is CASSKGDRDYEQYV. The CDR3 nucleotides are TGTGCCAGCAGCAAAGGGGACAGGGACTACGAGCAGTACGTC.

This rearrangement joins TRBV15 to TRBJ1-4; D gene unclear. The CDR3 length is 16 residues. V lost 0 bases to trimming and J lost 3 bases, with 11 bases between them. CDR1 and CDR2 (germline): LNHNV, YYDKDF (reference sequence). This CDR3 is CATSRDLGVANEKLFF. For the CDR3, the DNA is TGTGCCACCAGCAGAGATCTCGGGGTTGCTAATGAAAAACTGTTTTTT.

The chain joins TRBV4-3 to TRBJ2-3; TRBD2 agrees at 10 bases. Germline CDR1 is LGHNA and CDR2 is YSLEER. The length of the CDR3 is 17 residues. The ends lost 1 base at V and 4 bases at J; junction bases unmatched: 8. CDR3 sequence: CASSQATAGGKADTQYF. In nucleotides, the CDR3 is TGCGCCAGCAGCCAAGCTACAGCGGGGGGGAAAGCAGATACGCAGTATTTT.

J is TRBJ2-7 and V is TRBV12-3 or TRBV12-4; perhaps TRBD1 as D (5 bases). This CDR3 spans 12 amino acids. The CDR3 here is CASSFLCPRQHV. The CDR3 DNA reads TGTGCCAGCAGTTTTTTGTGTCCCCGACAGCACGTC.

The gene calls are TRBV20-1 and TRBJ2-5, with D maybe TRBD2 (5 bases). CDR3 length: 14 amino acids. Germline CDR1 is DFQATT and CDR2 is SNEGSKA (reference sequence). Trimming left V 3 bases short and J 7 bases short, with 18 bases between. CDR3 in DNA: TGCAGTGCTAGTTTCTCACGGGCGGGTGGGACCCAGTACTTC. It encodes CSASFSRAGGTQYF.

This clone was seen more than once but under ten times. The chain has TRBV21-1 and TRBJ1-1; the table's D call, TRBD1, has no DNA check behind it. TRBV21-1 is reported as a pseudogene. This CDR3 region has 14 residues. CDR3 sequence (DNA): TGTGCCAGCAGCAACGGACAGGGAAACACTGAAGCTTTCTTT. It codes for CASSNGQGNTEAFF.

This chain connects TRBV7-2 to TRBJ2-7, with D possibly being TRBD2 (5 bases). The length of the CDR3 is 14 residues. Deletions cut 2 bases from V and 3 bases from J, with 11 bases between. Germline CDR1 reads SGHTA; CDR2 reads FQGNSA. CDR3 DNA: TGTGCCAGCAGCTTAAGTGGCAGCGGCTACGAGCAGTACGTC. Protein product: CASSLSGSGYEQYV.

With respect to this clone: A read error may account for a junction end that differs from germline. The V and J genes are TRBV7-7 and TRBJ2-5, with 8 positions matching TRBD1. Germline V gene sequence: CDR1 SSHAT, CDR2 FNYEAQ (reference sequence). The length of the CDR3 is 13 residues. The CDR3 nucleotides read TGTGCTAGCAGCTTACGACAGGGGGAGACCCAGTACTTC. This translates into CASSLRQGETQYF. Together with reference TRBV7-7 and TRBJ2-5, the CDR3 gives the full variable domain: GAGVSQSPRYKVTKRGQDVTLRCDPISSHATLYWYQQALGQGPEFLTYFNYEAQPDKSGLPSDRFSAERPEGSISTLTIQRTEQRDSAMYRCASSLRQGETQYFGPGTRLLVL.

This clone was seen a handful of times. Here the CDR3 DNA reads TGTGCCACCAGGCGGGACGTGGGTGGTGAGCAGTTCTTC. It translates to CATRRDVGGEQFF. The chain is built from TRBV24-1 and TRBJ2-1, with D tentatively TRBD2 (6 bases). The CDR3 is 13 residues long. From germline, CDR1 is KGHDR and CDR2 SFDVKD. Trimming removed 7 bases from V and 9 bases from J, with 15 bases in between.

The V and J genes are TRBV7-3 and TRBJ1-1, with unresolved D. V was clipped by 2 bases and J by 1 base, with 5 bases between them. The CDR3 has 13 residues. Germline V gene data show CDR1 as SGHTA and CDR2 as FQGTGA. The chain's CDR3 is CASSLESNTEAFF. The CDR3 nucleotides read TGTGCCAGCAGCTTAGAGTCGAACACTGAAGCTTTCTTT.

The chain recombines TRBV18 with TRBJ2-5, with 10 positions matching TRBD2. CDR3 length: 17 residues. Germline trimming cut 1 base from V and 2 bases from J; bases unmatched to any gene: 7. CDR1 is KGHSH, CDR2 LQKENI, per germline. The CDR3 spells CASSPQPPGLAQETQYF. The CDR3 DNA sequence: TGTGCCAGCTCACCACAGCCCCCGGGACTAGCGCAAGAGACCCAGTACTTC.